This T cell receptor (beta chain) stems from a study of chemoradiotherapy in HPV16-positive cancers. Profiling relied on immunoSEQ multiplex PCR, and the TCRdb table lists in-frame clones only, not all of them. The sample records about 68,000 clones, around nine tenths being singletons. The CDR3 is 14 amino acids. The V and J ends lost 8 bases and 0 bases respectively, with 13 bases between them. Germline values: CDR1 MNHNS, CDR2 SASEGT. The clonotype originates from a human donor with HPV-associated anogenital cancer. This chain joins TRBV6-1 and TRBJ2-5; D unclear. The source was blood, collected from a patient who underwent chemoradiotherapy. CDR3 nucleotides: TGTGCCAGCGCTATACAGAGTTACCAAGAGACCCAGTACTTC. Translation gives CASAIQSYQETQYF.